The 27 T cell receptor beta chains below come from one sample, sequenced in a study of chemoradiotherapy in HPV16-positive cancers. The table came from immunoSEQ multiplex PCR; TCRdb's copy has only in-frame clones and leaves some out. The sample includes around 53,000 clones, more than 75% seen only once; the top ten take roughly 3.5%. The starting material was blood, obtained from a patient who underwent chemoradiotherapy. These receptors all come from a human donor with HPV-associated anogenital cancer.

The chain uses TRBV5-6 and TRBJ2-7; a weak D match, TRBD2 (5 bases). CDR1 SGHDT and CDR2 YYEEEE come from the germline V gene. There are 17 residues in the CDR3. V lost 0 bases to trimming and J lost 2 bases, with 18 bases between them. The CDR3 spells CASSLAGGNLVAYEQYF. The CDR3 DNA follows: TGTGCCAGCAGCTTGGCCGGAGGAAACCTGGTAGCCTACGAGCAGTACTTC.

The chain joins TRBV10-3 to TRBJ1-6; D unclear. CDR1 and CDR2 (germline): ENHRY, SYGVKD. The CDR3 is 16 amino acids. V was shortened by 10 bases and J by 7 bases, with 23 bases between the two germline ends. For the CDR3, the DNA is TGTGCCACCGCGCTGGGAAGTACACCGGGGAATTCACCCCTCCACTTT. Amino acid sequence: CATALGSTPGNSPLHF.

The chain employs TRBV10-3 and TRBJ1-5; possible D gene TRBD1, 5 bases. V was trimmed by 3 bases and J by 9 bases, leaving 12 bases between them. The CDR3 runs 13 residues. The germline V gene has CDR1 ENHRY and CDR2 SYGVKD. This CDR3 reads CAISDLSGRPQHF. CDR3 nucleotides: TGTGCCATCAGTGATTTGTCAGGGCGGCCCCAGCATTTT.

V and J are TRBV5-4 and TRBJ1-1, with a weak D call TRBD1 (5 bases). Germline CDR1 and CDR2: SGHNT and YYREEE (reference sequence). The V and J ends lost 1 base and 2 bases respectively, with 9 bases between them. This CDR3 spans 14 amino acids. The CDR3 protein is CASSLTGFNTEAFF. The CDR3, as DNA: TGTGCCAGCAGCTTGACAGGTTTTAACACTGAAGCTTTCTTT. Full variable domain (missing parts from reference TRBV5-4 and TRBJ1-1): ETGVTQSPTHLIKTRGQQVTLRCSSQSGHNTVSWYQQALGQGPQFIFQYYREEENGRGNFPPRFSGLQFPNYSSELNVNALELDDSALYLCASSLTGFNTEAFFGQGTRLTVV.

This clone is a singleton in its sample. V is TRBV11-2 and J is TRBJ2-7, with 7 bases that match TRBD2. The CDR3 has 15 amino acids. V was clipped by 3 bases and J by 4 bases; unmatched bases: 9. The germline V gene encodes CDR1 SGHAT and CDR2 FQNNGV. The CDR3 DNA sequence: TGTGCCAGCAGCTTGGGGAGGGTGCAGAGTTACGAGCAGTACTTC. Translation: CASSLGRVQSYEQYF.

CDR3 region: CASGRTGSYEQYF. Here the CDR3 DNA reads TGTGCCAGCGGTCGGACAGGCTCCTACGAGCAGTACTTC. The J gene is TRBJ2-7, the V gene TRBV11-3; TRBD1 aligns across 7 bases. This CDR3 has 13 residues. Germline trimming cut 8 bases from V and 0 bases from J; bases unmatched to any gene: 4. CDR1 and CDR2 (germline): SGHNT, YENEEA.

The V gene is TRBV6-1, the J gene TRBJ2-3, with D unresolved. Germline lookup yields CDR1 MNHNS and CDR2 SASEGT. Trimming stripped 2 bases from V and 6 bases from J, with 3 bases between. This CDR3 region has 11 residues. CDR3 region: CASSESDTQYF. The CDR3 nucleotides read TGTGCCAGCAGTGAAAGTGATACGCAGTATTTT.

The chain links TRBV30 to TRBJ1-6, with 8 nucleotides matching TRBD1. The CDR3 totals 16 residues. Germline V lookup: CDR1 GTSNPN, CDR2 SVGIG (reference sequence). The trim removed 3 bases at V and 0 bases at J, leaving 4 bases unmatched. The DNA of the CDR3 is TGTGCCTGGAGAACAGGGGGAAGCTCCTATAATTCACCCCTCCACTTT. This gives the protein CAWRTGGSSYNSPLHF.

The sample holds one count of this clone. This chain joins TRBV6-5 and TRBJ2-1; the D is unclear. CDR3 size: 13 residues. Per the germline V gene, CDR1 is MNHEY and CDR2 is SVGAGI. Trimming removed 5 bases from V and 3 bases from J, with 8 bases in between. The CDR3 DNA follows: TGTGCCAGCAGTCGAGGCCACTACAATGAGCAGTTCTTC. This encodes CASSRGHYNEQFF.

The chain is built from TRBV7-2 and TRBJ2-7; 9 nucleotides line up with TRBD2. This CDR3 is built from 17 residues. The V segment lost 3 bases and the J segment 4 bases; nucleotides outside the gene matches: 13. Germline V gene data show CDR1 as SGHTA and CDR2 as FQGNSA. The CDR3 nucleotides read TGTGCCAGCAGCTTTTTACCGGGTAGCGGGAGAAGTTACGAGCAGTACTTC. Translation: CASSFLPGSGRSYEQYF.

The rearrangement uses TRBV2 and TRBJ1-2; TRBD1 aligns across 10 bases. J gave up 7 bases and V 6 bases, and 2 bases lay outside the gene matches. The CDR3 totals 12 residues. The germline V gene has CDR1 SNHLY and CDR2 FYNNEI. The CDR3 sequence: CASRTGGVGYTF. The CDR3 nucleotides are TGTGCCAGCAGGACAGGGGGCGTTGGCTACACCTTC.

This clone showed up just a few times. The V gene is TRBV5-1, the J gene TRBJ2-2; D tentatively fits TRBD1 or TRBD2 (5 bases each). The CDR3 runs to 16 residues. Trimming took off 2 bases at V and 7 bases at J, with 18 bases between the two ends. CDR1 SGHRS and CDR2 YFSETQ come from the germline V gene. CDR3: CASSFEGRRDLGELFF. The CDR3 DNA sequence: TGCGCCAGCAGCTTCGAGGGTCGTAGGGACCTCGGGGAGCTGTTTTTT.

The V and J genes are TRBV5-1 and TRBJ2-7; D uncertain. V lost 2 bases, J lost 7 bases, and 16 bases lay in between. This CDR3 has 14 amino acids. The germline CDR1 and CDR2 sequences are SGHRS and YFSETQ. The CDR3 here is CASSLNSLDGEQYF. In DNA, the CDR3 is TGCGCCAGCAGCTTAAACTCTCTGGATGGAGAGCAGTACTTC.

The chain is built from TRBV18 and TRBJ2-7; D is uncertain. CDR1 and CDR2 from the germline V gene are KGHSH and LQKENI. Trimming cost V 6 bases and J 2 bases, with 14 bases left between them. The CDR3 length is 14 residues. Here the CDR3 reads CASSSRPLPYEQYF. As DNA, the CDR3 is TGTGCCAGCTCCTCCCGGCCCCTGCCCTACGAGCAGTACTTC. The full variable domain, with the rest looked up from reference TRBV18 and TRBJ2-7, is NAGVMQNPRHLVRRRGQEARLRCSPMKGHSHVYWYRQLPEEGLKFMVYLQKENIIDESGMPKERFSAEFPKEGPSILRIQQVVRGDSAAYFCASSSRPLPYEQYFGPGTRLTVT.

The rearrangement links TRBV9 to TRBJ1-1; D is ambiguous. CDR1 is SGDLS and CDR2 is YYNGEE in the germline V gene. Trimming stripped 3 bases from V and 6 bases from J, with 15 bases between. The CDR3 sequence is 14 residues long. In nucleotides, the CDR3 is TGTGCCAGCAGCGACCAGACGGCCGGGGCTGAAGCTTTCTTT. Translating it yields CASSDQTAGAEAFF.

The CDR3 DNA is TGTGCCAGCAGCTTCGAAGGGGGTACGCAGTATTTT. It is translated as CASSFEGGTQYF. This chain connects TRBV7-7 to TRBJ2-3; tentative D call: TRBD1 (6 bases). The CDR3 loop spans 12 amino acids. Trimming stripped 3 bases from V and 8 bases from J, with 9 bases between. Germline lookup yields CDR1 SSHAT and CDR2 FNYEAQ (reference sequence). The full variable domain, rest sourced from reference TRBV7-7 and TRBJ2-3, is GAGVSQSPRYKVTKRGQDVTLRCDPISSHATLYWYQQALGQGPEFLTYFNYEAQPDKSGLPSDRFSAERPEGSISTLTIQRTEQRDSAMYRCASSFEGGTQYFGPGTRLTVL.

V is TRBV7-6 and J is TRBJ1-5, with D perhaps matching TRBD1 (6 bases). The CDR3 extends over 13 amino acids. Germline lookup yields CDR1 SGHVS and CDR2 FNYEAQ. The ends were cut back, 1 base at V and 10 bases at J, with 11 bases in the middle. This CDR3 is CASSLGGGSPQHF. For the CDR3, the DNA is TGTGCCAGCAGCTTAGGGGGGGGCTCACCCCAGCATTTT.

The rearrangement uses TRBV11-3 and TRBJ2-1; D not resolved. V lost 0 bases and J 8 bases, leaving 8 bases between the germline ends. Germline values: CDR1 SGHNT, CDR2 YENEEA. The CDR3 has 13 residues. The CDR3 loop reads CASSLDLSHEQFF. CDR3 DNA: TGTGCCAGCAGCTTAGATCTCTCTCATGAGCAGTTCTTC.

The chain carries TRBV6-5 and TRBJ1-6; D not certain. Per the germline V gene, CDR1 is MNHEY and CDR2 is SVGAGI. The CDR3 runs to 14 residues. Trimming took 0 bases from V and 7 from J, leaving 7 bases between them. The CDR3: CASSYSRLNSPLHF. The CDR3 DNA reads TGTGCCAGCAGTTACTCTAGGTTGAATTCACCCCTCCACTTT.

CDR3 sequence reads: CASSEGTGTGGNTIYF. CDR3 DNA: TGTGCCAGCAGTGAAGGGACAGGGACCGGGGGAAACACCATATATTTT. The chain employs TRBV6-1 and TRBJ1-3; TRBD1 matches 8 bases. Germline CDR1 and CDR2: MNHNS and SASEGT. Trimming cost V 1 base and J 4 bases; bases outside gene matches: 6. This CDR3 has 16 residues.

This chain uses TRBV6-4 with TRBJ2-2, with D possibly TRBD2 on 7 matching bases. The V gene lost 5 bases and the J gene lost 2 bases, with 12 bases spanning the gap. Germline lookup yields CDR1 MRHNA and CDR2 SNTAGT. The CDR3 is 15 residues long. In DNA, the CDR3 is TGTGCCAGCAGTCTCGCGGGGGCCAACACCGGGGAGCTGTTTTTT. Translated, it gives CASSLAGANTGELFF.

The CDR3, as DNA: TGTGCCAGCAGCCTAGACGCGGGAACTGGAAACACCATATATTTT. Translating gives CASSLDAGTGNTIYF. This chain joins TRBV5-6 and TRBJ1-3; no firm D call. The V end was cut by 4 bases, the J end by 2 bases, with 13 bases between. The germline V gene encodes CDR1 SGHDT and CDR2 YYEEEE. The CDR3 runs to 15 residues.

This chain joins TRBV19 and TRBJ2-7; D tentatively fits TRBD1 or TRBD2 (5 bases each). Germline CDR1 LNHDA, CDR2 SQIVND (reference sequence). The CDR3 has 13 residues. V lost 5 bases and J lost 5, with 13 bases in between. Written as DNA, the CDR3 is TGTGCCAGTAGTCCTCAGGGAGTCGACGAGCAGTACTTC. This translates into CASSPQGVDEQYF.

This sequence joins TRBV7-2 and TRBJ2-5, with 7 positions matching TRBD2. The CDR3 totals 15 residues. Germline loops: CDR1 SGHTA, CDR2 FQGNSA. Unmatched junction bases numbered 1, after V lost 0 bases and J lost 0 bases. For the CDR3, the DNA is TGTGCCAGCAGCTTAGCGGGAGGGTACCAAGAGACCCAGTACTTC. This gives the protein CASSLAGGYQETQYF.

The chain combines TRBV7-2 with TRBJ1-1; maybe TRBD1 (6 bases). Trimming cost V 5 bases and J 1 base, with 14 bases left between them. The germline gives CDR1 SGHTA, CDR2 FQGNSA. The CDR3 sequence is 15 residues long. The DNA for the CDR3 is TGTGCCAGCAGCCCCCGACAGGCCCCGAACACTGAAGCTTTCTTT. Its protein product is CASSPRQAPNTEAFF. Full variable domain (outside the CDR3, taken from reference TRBV7-2 and TRBJ1-1): GAGVSQSPSNKVTEKGKDVELRCDPISGHTALYWYRQSLGQGLEFLIYFQGNSAPDKSGLPSDRFSAERTGGSVSTLTIQRTQQEDSAVYLCASSPRQAPNTEAFFGQGTRLTVV.

The chain recombines TRBV5-1 with TRBJ1-2; D is possibly TRBD1 (5 bases). V was cut by 0 bases and J by 3 bases, with 15 bases left in between. The CDR3 contains 16 residues. Germline-derived CDR1 and CDR2 are SGHRS and YFSETQ. Here the CDR3 reads CASSLVGAGVHYGYTF. In DNA, the CDR3 is TGCGCCAGCAGCTTGGTAGGGGCGGGGGTCCACTATGGCTACACCTTC.

This chain uses TRBV29-1 with TRBJ2-1, with 8 positions matching TRBD1. CDR3 size: 14 residues. V lost 6 bases and J lost 1; bases outside the gene matches: 5. Germline V lookup: CDR1 SQVTM, CDR2 ANQGSEA. The chain's CDR3 is CSVRQGASYNEQFF. CDR3 coding DNA: TGCAGCGTGCGCCAGGGGGCATCCTACAATGAGCAGTTCTTC.